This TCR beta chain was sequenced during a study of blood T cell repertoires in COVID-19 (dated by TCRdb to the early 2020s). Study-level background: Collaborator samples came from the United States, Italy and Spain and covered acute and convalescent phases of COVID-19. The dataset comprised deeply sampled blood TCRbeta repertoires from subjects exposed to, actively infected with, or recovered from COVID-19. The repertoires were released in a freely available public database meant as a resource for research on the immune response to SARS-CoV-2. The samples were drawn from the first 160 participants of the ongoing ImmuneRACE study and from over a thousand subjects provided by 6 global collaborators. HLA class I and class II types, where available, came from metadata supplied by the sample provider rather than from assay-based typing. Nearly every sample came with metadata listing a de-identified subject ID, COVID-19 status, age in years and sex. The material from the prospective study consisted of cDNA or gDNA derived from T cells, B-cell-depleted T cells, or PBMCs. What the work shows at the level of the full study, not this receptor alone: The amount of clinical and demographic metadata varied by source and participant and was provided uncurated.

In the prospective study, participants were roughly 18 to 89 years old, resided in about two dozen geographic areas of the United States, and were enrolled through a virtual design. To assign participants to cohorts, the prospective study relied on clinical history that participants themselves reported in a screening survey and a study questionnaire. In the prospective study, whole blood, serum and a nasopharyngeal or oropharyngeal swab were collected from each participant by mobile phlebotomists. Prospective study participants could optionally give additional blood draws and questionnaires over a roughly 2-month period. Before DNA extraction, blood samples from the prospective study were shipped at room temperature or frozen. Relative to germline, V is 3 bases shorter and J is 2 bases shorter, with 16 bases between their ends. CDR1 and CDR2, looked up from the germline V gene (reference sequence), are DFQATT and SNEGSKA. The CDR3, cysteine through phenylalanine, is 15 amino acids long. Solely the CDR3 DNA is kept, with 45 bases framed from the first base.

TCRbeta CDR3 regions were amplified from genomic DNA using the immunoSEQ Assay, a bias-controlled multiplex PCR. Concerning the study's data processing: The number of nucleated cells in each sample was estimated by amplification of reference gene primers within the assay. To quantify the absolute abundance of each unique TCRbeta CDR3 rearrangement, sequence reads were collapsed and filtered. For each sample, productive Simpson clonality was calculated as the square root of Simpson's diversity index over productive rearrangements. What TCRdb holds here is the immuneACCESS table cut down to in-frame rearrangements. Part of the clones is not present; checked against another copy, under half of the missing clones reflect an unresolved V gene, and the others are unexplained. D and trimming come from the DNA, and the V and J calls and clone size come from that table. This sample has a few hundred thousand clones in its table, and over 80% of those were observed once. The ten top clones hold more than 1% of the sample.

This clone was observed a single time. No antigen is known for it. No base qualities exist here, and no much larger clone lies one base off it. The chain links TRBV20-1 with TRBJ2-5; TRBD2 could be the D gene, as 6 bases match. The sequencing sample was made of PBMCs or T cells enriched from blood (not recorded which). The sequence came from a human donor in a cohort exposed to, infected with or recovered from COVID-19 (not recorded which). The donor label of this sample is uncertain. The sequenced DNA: TGCAGTGCTAGTTTCAGGCGGGGCCTACAAGAGACCCAGTACTTC. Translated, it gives CSASFRRGLQETQYF.